This T cell receptor beta chain was sequenced in a study of early stage breast cancer tumors. Study-level information: The ER+/PR+/HER2- tumors included roughly eight ductal and a handful of lobular carcinomas.

CDR3 length: 16 residues. The germline V gene encodes CDR1 LGHNA and CDR2 YNFKEQ. The V and J ends lost 4 bases and 1 base respectively, with 16 bases between them. Study findings and constraints: Blood repertoires resembled normal breast more than tumor. Tumors had 2.5 to 3-fold higher T cell density and higher clonality than adjacent normal breast tissue.

The data were produced by immunoSEQ multiplex PCR, yet TCRdb's version contains in-frame clones alone and is incomplete. Of roughly 48,000 clones in the sample, approximately 80% were seen once. To note about this clone: Antigen unknown.

The TCR comes from a person aged 45-60 years with breast cancer. This chain uses TRBV4-2 with TRBJ2-5; possibly TRBD1 for D (5 bases). The sequencing input was blood. Here the CDR3 DNA reads TGTGCCAGCAGCCCCCCCATGGGGCGCGGCCAAGAGACCCAGTACTTC. It yields the protein CASSPPMGRGQETQYF.